This T cell receptor beta chain was found in a study of cytomegalovirus exposure and HLA in healthy donors. The CDR3 length is 15 residues. CDR1 is MNHEY, CDR2 SMNVEV, per germline (reference sequence). V gave up 6 bases and J gave up 0 bases, with 14 bases separating them. The PCR contained 60 Vbeta and 13 Jbeta primers. Only in-frame clones appear in the TCRdb table, and some are missing; sequencing was by immunoSEQ multiplex PCR. The repertoire holds 170,000 or so clones, with roughly 80% as singletons. The TCR was taken from a man aged 25-45 years in good health and CMV-seropositive. The chain employs TRBV27 and TRBJ1-2, with D perhaps matching TRBD1 (6 bases). The source material was PBMCs. CDR3 in amino acids: CASRESQGANYGYTF. DNA for the CDR3: TGTGCCAGCAGAGAATCACAGGGTGCTAACTATGGCTACACCTTC.